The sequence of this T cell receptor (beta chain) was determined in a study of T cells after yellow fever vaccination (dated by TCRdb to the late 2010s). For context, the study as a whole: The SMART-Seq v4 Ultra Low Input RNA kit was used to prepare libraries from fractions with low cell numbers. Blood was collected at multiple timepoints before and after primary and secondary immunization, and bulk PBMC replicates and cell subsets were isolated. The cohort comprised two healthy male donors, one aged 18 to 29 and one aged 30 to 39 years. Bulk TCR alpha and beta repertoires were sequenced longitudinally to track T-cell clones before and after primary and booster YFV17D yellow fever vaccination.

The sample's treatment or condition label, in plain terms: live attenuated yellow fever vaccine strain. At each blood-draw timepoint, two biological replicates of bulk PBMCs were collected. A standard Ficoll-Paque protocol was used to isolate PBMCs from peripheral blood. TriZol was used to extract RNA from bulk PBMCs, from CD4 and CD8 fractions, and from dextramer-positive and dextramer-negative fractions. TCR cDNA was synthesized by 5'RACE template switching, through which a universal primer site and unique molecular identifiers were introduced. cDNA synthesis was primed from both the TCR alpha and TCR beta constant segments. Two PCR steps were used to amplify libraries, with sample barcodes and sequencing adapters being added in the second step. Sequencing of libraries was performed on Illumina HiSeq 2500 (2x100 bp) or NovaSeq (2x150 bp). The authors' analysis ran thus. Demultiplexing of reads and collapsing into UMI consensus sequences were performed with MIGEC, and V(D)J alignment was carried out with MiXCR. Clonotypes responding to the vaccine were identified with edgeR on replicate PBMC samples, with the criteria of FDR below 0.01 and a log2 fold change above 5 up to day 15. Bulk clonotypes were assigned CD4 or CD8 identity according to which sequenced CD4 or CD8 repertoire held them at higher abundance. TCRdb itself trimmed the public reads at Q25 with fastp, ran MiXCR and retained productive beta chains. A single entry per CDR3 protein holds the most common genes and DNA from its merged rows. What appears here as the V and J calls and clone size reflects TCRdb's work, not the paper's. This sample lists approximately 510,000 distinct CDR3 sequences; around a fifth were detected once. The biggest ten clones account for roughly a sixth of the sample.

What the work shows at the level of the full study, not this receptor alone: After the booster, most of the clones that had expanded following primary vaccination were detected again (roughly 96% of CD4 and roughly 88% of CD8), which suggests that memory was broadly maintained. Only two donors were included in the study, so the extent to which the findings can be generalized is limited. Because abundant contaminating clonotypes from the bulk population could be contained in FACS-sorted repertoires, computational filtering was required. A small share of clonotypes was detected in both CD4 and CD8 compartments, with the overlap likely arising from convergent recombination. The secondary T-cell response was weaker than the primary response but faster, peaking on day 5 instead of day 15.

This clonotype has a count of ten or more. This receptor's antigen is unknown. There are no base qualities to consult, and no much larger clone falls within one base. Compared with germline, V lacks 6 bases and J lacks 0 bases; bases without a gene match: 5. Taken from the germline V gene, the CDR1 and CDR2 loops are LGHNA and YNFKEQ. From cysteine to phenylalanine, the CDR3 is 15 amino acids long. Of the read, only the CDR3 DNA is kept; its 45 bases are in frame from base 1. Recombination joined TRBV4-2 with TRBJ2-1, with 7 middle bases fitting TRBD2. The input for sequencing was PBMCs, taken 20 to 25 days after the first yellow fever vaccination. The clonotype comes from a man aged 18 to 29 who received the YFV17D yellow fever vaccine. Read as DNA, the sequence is TGTGCCAGCAGTTCGCGGGGGAGCTCCTACAATGAGCAGTTCTTC. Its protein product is CASSSRGSSYNEQFF.